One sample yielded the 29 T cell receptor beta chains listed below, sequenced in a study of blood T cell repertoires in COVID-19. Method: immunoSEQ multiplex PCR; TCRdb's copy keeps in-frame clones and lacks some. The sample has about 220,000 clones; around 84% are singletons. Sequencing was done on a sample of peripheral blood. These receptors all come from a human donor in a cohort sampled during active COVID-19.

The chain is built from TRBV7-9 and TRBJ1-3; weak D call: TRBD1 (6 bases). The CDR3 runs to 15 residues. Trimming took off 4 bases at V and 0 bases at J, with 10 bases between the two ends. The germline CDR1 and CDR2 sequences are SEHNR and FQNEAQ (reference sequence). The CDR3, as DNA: TGTGCCAGCAGCTCACAGGGTTTCTCTGGAAACACCATATATTTT. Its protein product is CASSSQGFSGNTIYF.

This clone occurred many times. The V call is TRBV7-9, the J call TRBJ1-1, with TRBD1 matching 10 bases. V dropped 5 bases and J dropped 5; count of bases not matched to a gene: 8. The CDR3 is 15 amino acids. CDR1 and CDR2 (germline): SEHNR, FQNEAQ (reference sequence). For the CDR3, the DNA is TGTGCCAGCAGCACATCCGGGACAGGGGCGACTGAAGCTTTCTTT. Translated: CASSTSGTGATEAFF.

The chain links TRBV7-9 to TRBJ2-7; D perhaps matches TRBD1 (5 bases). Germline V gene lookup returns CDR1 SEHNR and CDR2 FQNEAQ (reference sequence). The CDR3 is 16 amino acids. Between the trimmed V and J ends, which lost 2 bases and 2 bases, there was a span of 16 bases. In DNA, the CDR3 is TGTGCCAGCAGCTTACAGGGAAGATACCAGCCCTACGAGCAGTACTTC. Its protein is CASSLQGRYQPYEQYF.

In DNA form, the CDR3 reads TGTGCCAGCACAGGGTTCACTACTAGCACAGATACGCAGTATTTT. Translating it yields CASTGFTTSTDTQYF. The J gene is TRBJ2-3, the V gene TRBV7-2; D perhaps matches TRBD1 (5 bases). The CDR3 contains 15 residues. Germline CDR1 reads SGHTA; CDR2 reads FQGNSA. Trimming removed 7 bases from V and 0 bases from J, with 14 bases in between.

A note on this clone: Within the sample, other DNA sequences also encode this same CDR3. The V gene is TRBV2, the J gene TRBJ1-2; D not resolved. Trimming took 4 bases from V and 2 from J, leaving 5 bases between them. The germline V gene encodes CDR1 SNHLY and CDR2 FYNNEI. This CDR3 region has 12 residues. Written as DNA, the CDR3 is TGTGCCAGCAGTGGAGAAAACTATGGCTACACCTTC. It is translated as CASSGENYGYTF.

The CDR3 reads CASSLAGEHEQFF. The CDR3 DNA reads TGTGCCAGCAGCTTAGCGGGGGAGCATGAGCAGTTCTTC. The V gene is TRBV7-3, the J gene TRBJ2-1, with 7 nucleotides matching TRBD2. The CDR3 is 13 residues long. CDR1 is SGHTA and CDR2 is FQGTGA in the germline V gene. The junction had 3 bases not matched to a gene; V was cut back by 2 bases and J by 8 bases.

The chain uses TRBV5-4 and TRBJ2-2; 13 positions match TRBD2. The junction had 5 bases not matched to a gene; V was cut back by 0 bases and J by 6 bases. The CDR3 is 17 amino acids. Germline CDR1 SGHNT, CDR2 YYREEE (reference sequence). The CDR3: CASSLGTSGSLPGELFF. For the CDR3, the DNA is TGTGCCAGCAGCTTGGGGACTAGCGGGAGCCTACCCGGGGAGCTGTTTTTT.

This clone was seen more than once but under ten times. The CDR3 loop reads CASSDPGGAHEQYF. The CDR3 DNA is TGTGCCAGCAGTGACCCGGGGGGGGCCCACGAGCAGTACTTC. This sequence joins TRBV2 and TRBJ2-7, with 8 bases matching TRBD2. Trimming removed 3 bases from V and 5 bases from J; junction bases left unmatched: 6. CDR1 and CDR2 (germline): SNHLY, FYNNEI. CDR3 length equals 14 residues.

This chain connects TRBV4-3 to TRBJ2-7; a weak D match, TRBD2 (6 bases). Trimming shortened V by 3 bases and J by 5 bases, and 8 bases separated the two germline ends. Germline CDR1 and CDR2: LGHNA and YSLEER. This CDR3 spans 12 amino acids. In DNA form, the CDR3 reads TGCGCCAGCAGCCAGGGGGGACACGAGCAGTACTTC. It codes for CASSQGGHEQYF.

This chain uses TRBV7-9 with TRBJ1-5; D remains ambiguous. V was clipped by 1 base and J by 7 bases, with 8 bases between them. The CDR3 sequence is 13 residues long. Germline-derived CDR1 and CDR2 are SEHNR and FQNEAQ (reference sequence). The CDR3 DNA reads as TGTGCCAGCAGCTTAGATAATTCGCAGCCCCAGCATTTT. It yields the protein CASSLDNSQPQHF.

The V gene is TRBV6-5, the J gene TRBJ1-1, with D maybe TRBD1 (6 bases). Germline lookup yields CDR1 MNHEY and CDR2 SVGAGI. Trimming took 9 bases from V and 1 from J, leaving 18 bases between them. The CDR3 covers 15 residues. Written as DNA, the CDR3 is TGTGCCAGTTACGAGAGGGGGACGGAGAACACTGAAGCTTTCTTT. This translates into CASYERGTENTEAFF.

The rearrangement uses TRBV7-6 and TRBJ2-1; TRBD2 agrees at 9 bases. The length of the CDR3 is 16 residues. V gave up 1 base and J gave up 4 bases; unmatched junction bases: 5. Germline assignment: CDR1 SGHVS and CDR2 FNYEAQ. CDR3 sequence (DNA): TGTGCCAGCAGCTTAGAGGTTAGCGGGAGTTACAATGAGCAGTTCTTC. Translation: CASSLEVSGSYNEQFF.

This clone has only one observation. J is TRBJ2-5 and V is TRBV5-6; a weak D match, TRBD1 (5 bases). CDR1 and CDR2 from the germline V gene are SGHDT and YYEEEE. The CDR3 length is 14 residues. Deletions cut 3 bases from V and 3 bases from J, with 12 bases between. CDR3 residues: CASSSTGTKETQYF. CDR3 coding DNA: TGTGCCAGCAGCTCAACAGGTACGAAAGAGACCCAGTACTTC.

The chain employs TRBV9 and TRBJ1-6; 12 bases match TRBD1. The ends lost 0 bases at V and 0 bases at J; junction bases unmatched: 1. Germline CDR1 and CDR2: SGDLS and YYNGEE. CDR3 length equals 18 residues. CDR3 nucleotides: TGTGCCAGCAGCGTAGGGGACAGGGGGCTCTCCTATAATTCACCCCTCCACTTT. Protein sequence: CASSVGDRGLSYNSPLHF.

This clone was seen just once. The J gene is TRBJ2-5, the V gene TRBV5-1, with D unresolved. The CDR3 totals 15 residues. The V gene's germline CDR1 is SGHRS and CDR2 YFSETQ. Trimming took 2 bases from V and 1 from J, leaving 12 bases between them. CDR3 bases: TGCGCCAGCAGCTTACAGACCGAAGCCCAAGAGACCCAGTACTTC. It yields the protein CASSLQTEAQETQYF. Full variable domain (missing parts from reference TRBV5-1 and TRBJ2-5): KAGVTQTPRYLIKTRGQQVTLSCSPISGHRSVSWYQQTPGQGLQFLFEYFSETQRNKGNFPGRFSGRQFSNSRSEMNVSTLELGDSALYLCASSLQTEAQETQYFGPGTRLLVL.

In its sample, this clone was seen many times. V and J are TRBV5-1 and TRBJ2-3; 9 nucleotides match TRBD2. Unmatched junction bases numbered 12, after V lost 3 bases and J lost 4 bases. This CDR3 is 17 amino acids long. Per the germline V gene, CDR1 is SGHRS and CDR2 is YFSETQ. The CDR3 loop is CASSSERLAVLADTQYF. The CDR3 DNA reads TGCGCCAGCAGCTCAGAAAGACTAGCGGTACTGGCAGATACGCAGTATTTT. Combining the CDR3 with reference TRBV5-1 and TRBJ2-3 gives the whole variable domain KAGVTQTPRYLIKTRGQQVTLSCSPISGHRSVSWYQQTPGQGLQFLFEYFSETQRNKGNFPGRFSGRQFSNSRSEMNVSTLELGDSALYLCASSSERLAVLADTQYFGPGTRLTVL.

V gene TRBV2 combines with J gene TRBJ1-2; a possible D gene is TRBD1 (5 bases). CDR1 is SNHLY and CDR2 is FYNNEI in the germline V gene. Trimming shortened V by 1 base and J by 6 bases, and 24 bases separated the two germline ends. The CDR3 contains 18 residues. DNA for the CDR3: TGTGCCAGCAGTGAAGAGACCTTCCGGGCAGGGAAAAAGGATGGCTACACCTTC. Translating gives CASSEETFRAGKKDGYTF.

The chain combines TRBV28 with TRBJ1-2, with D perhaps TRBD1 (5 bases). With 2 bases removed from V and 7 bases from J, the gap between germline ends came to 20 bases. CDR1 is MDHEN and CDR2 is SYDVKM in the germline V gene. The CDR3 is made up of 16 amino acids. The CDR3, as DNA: TGTGCCAGCAGTTTAGTCGGTAGACAGCCCTTTGGTGGCTACACCTTC. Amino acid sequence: CASSLVGRQPFGGYTF.

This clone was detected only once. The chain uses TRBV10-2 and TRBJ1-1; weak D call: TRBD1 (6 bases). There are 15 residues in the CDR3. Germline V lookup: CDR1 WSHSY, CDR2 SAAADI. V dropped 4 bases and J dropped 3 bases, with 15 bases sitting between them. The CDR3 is CASSAIVQGHTEAFF. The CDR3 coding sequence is TGCGCCAGCAGTGCGATCGTACAGGGCCACACTGAAGCTTTCTTT.

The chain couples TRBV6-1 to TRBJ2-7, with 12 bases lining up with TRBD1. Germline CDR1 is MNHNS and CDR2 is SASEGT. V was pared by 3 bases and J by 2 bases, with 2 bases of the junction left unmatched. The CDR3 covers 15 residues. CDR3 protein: CASSEWDRGPYEQYF. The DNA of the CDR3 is TGTGCCAGCAGTGAGTGGGACAGGGGGCCCTACGAGCAGTACTTC.

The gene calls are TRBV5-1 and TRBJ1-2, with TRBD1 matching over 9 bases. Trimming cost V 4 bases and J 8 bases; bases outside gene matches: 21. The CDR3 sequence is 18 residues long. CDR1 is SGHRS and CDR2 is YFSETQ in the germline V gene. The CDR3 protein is CASSPTQHLTGGRQGYTF. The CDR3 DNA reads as TGCGCCAGCAGCCCAACTCAGCACCTTACAGGGGGCAGACAGGGCTACACCTTC.

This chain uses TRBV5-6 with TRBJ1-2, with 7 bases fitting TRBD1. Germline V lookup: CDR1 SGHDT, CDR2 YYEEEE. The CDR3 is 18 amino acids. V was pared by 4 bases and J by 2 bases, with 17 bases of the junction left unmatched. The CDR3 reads CASSPRQGKGSVNYGYTF. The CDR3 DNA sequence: TGTGCCAGCAGCCCACGACAGGGCAAGGGGAGTGTAAACTATGGCTACACCTTC.

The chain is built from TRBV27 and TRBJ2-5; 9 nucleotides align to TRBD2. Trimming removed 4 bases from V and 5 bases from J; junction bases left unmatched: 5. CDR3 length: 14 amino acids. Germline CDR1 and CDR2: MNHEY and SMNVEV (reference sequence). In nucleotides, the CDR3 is TGTGCCAGCAGTTGGGCTAGCGGGGTGGAGACCCAGTACTTC. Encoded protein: CASSWASGVETQYF.

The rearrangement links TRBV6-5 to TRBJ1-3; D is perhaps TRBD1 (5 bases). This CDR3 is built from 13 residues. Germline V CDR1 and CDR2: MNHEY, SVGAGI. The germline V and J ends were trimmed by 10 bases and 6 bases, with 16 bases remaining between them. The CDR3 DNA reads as TGTGCCATCTGGTGGGGGGGGGAAAACACCATATATTTT. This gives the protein CAIWWGGENTIYF.

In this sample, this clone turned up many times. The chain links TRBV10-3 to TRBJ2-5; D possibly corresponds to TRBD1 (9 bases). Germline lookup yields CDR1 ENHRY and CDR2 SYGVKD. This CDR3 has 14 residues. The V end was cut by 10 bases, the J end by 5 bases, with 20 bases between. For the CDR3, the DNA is TGTGCCAGTAGCGGGGACAGGGTAAAGGAGACCCAGTACTTC. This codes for CASSGDRVKETQYF.

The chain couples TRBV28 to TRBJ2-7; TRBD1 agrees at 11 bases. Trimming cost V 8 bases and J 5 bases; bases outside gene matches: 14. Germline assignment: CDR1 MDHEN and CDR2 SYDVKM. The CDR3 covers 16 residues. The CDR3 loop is CASHSPGQGARDEQYF. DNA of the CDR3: TGTGCCAGCCATTCGCCCGGACAGGGGGCAAGGGACGAGCAGTACTTC.

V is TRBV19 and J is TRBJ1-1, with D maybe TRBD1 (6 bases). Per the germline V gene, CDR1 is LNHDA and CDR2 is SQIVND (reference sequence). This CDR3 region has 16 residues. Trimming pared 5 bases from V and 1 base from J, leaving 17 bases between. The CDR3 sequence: CASSPAGGARNTEAFF. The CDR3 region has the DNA TGTGCCAGTAGTCCCGCGGGGGGGGCGCGGAACACTGAAGCTTTCTTT.

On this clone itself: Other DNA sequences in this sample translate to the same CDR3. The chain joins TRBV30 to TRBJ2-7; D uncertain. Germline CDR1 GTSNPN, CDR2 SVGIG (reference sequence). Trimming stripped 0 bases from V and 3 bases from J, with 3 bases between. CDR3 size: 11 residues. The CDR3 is CAWSVLYEQYF. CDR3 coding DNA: TGTGCCTGGAGTGTTCTCTACGAGCAGTACTTC.

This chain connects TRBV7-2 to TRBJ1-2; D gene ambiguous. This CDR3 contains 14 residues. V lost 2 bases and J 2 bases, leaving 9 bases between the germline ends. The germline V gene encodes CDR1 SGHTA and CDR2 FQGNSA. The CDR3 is CASSLLTGNYGYTF. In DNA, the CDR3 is TGTGCCAGCAGCTTACTGACGGGGAACTATGGCTACACCTTC.